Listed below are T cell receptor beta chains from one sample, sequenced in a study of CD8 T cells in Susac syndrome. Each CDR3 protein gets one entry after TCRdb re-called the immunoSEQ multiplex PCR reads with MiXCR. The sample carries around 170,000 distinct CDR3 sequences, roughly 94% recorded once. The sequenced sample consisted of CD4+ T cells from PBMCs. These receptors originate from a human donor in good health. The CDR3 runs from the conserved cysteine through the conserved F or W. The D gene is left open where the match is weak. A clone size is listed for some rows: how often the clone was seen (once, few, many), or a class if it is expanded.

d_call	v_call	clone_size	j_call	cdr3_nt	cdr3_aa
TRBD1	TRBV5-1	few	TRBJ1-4	TGCGCCAGCAGCTCCAGGGGGCGCGATGAAAAACTGTTTTTT	CASSSRGRDEKLFF
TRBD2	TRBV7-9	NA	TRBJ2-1	TGTGCCAGCAGCTTAGCCCACCGACTAGCTACCGGTGAGCAGTTCTTC	CASSLAHRLATGEQFF
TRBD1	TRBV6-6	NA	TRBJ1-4	TGTGCCAGCAGTTACTGGGCAGGGGGGCGTGAAAAACTGTTTTTT	CASSYWAGGREKLFF
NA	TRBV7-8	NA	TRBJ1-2	TGTGCCAGCAGCCATCTCAGGGCGGGAGATGGCTACACCTTC	CASSHLRAGDGYTF
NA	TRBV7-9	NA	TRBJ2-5	TGTGCCAGCAGCTTAGGCAGGACCCCTGGAGAGACCCAGTACTTC	CASSLGRTPGETQYF
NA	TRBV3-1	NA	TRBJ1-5	TGTGCCAGCAGCCAAGGTGGCGAGGGTAAATCTTTT	CASSQGGEGKSF
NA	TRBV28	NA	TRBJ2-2	TGTGCCAGCAGTTTGGGGGGGCCGGTCGGGGAGCTGTTTTTT	CASSLGGPVGELFF
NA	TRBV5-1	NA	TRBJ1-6	TGCGCCAGCAGCCCTACAGGGACGTATAATTCACCCCTCCACTTT	CASSPTGTYNSPLHF
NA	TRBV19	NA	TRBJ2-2	TGTGCCAGTAGTAAGGTCGGGGCTGTTTGGACCGGGGAGCTGTTTTTT	CASSKVGAVWTGELFF
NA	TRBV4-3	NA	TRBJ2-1	TGCGCCAGCAGCAAAAAGGAGGGGGGCAATGAGCAGTTCTTC	CASSKKEGGNEQFF
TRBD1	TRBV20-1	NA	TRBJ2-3	TGCAGTGCGGAGGGACAGGGTGGGGCAGATACGCAGTATTTT	CSAEGQGGADTQYF
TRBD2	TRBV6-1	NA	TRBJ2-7	TGTGCCAGCAGCCCTAGCGGGCTCGAGCAGTACTTC	CASSPSGLEQYF
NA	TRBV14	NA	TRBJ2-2	TGTGCCAGCAGCGGCAGGCACTTGAACACCGGGGAGCTGTTTTTT	CASSGRHLNTGELFF
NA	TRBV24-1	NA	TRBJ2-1	TGTGCCACCAGTGATTCGTTTCTTAGCTCCTACAATGAGCAGTTCTTC	CATSDSFLSSYNEQFF
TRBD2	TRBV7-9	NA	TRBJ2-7	TGTGCCAGCAGCACGGGACTAGCGATATCCTACGAGCAGTACTTC	CASSTGLAISYEQYF
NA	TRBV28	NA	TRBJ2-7	TGTGCCAGCAGTTTCGGGGGACGGGACGAGCAGTACTTC	CASSFGGRDEQYF
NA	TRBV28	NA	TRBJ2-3	TGTGCCAGCAGCTCCCCAACGGGCGGCACAGATACGCAGTATTTT	CASSSPTGGTDTQYF
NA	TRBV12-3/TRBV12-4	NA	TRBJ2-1	TGTGCCAGCAGTTTGGTCTGGGCGGGGGCCACGAGCTCCTACAATGAGCAGTTCTTC	CASSLVWAGATSSYNEQFF
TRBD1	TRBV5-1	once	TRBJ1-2	TGCGCCAGCACGGGACAGGGGGGCTATGGCTACACCTTC	CASTGQGGYGYTF
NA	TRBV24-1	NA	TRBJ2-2	TGTGCCACCAGTGGGGCCAGGGACGGGCCGAACACCGGGGAGCTGTTTTTT	CATSGARDGPNTGELFF
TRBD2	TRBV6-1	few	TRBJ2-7	TGTGCCAGCAGTAGTTCTTATCCCGGGACTAGCGGGAGCTACGAGCAGTACTTC	CASSSSYPGTSGSYEQYF
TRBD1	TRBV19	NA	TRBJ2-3	TGTGCCAGTAGTGTACAAAAGGGGGCCCCAGATACGCAGTATTTT	CASSVQKGAPDTQYF
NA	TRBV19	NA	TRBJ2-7	TGTGCCAGTAGTATAGAAGGCTCCGAGCAGTACTTC	CASSIEGSEQYF
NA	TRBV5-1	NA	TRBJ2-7	TGCGCCAGCAGCCGGACATTTACCTACGAGCAGTACTTC	CASSRTFTYEQYF
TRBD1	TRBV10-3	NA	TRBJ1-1	TGTGCCATCAGTGGCAACAGGGGTGAAACTGAAGCTTTCTTT	CAISGNRGETEAFF
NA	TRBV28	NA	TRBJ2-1	TGTGCCAGCAGTTTAAGTAGCAGCAATGAGCAGTTCTTC	CASSLSSSNEQFF
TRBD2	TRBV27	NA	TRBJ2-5	TGTGCCAGCAGTTTTAGGCGGGCAGCGGGAATAAGGGAGACCCAGTACTTC	CASSFRRAAGIRETQYF
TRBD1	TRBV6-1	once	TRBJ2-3	TGTGCCAGCAGCCGCCGGGACAGGGGGAGCACAGATACGCAGTATTTT	CASSRRDRGSTDTQYF
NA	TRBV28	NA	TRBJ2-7	TGTGCCAGCAGTCCACTGCCCGAGGGTTACGAGCAGTACTTC	CASSPLPEGYEQYF
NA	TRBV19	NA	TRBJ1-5	TGTGCCAGTATCGGAGGGGGTTATAGCAATCAGCCCCAGCATTTT	CASIGGGYSNQPQHF
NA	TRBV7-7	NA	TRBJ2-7	TGTGCCAGCAGCCCTATGCGGCTAGCGCTCGGGGAGCAGTACTTC	CASSPMRLALGEQYF
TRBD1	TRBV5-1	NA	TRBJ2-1	TGCGCCAGCAGCCCCGGACAGGGAGCTGATGAGCAGTTCTTC	CASSPGQGADEQFF